Following are 6 T cell receptor beta chains from one sample sequenced in a study of blood T cell repertoires in COVID-19. Profiling relied on immunoSEQ multiplex PCR, and the TCRdb table lists in-frame clones only, not all of them. The data contain around 250,000 clones, 75% to 90% of them singletons. Sequencing input: peripheral blood. These receptors came from a woman aged 70-85 years with COVID-19, enrolled during active disease.

This clone was recorded only once. The V and J genes are TRBV30 and TRBJ1-1; 7 nucleotides agree with TRBD1. Germline assignment: CDR1 GTSNPN and CDR2 SVGIG (reference sequence). V was clipped by 7 bases and J by 1 base; unmatched bases: 6. The CDR3 totals 13 residues. The CDR3 region is CAYPGTANTEAFF. Here the CDR3 DNA reads TGTGCCTATCCCGGGACAGCGAACACTGAAGCTTTCTTT.

The chain has TRBV7-9 and TRBJ2-2; D is possibly TRBD1 (6 bases). This CDR3 region has 15 residues. The ends were cut back, 5 bases at V and 1 base at J, with 11 bases in the middle. CDR1 and CDR2 (germline): SEHNR, FQNEAQ (reference sequence). The CDR3 protein is CASSGADRNTGELFF. The CDR3 DNA follows: TGTGCCAGCAGCGGAGCGGACAGGAACACCGGGGAGCTGTTTTTT.

The chain combines TRBV5-5 with TRBJ1-3; 8 bases map to TRBD1. Germline V CDR1 and CDR2: SGHKS, YYEKEE (reference sequence). The CDR3 has 15 amino acids. V was pared by 0 bases and J by 3 bases, with 2 bases of the junction left unmatched. The DNA of the CDR3 is TGTGCCAGCAGCTTGGGGGGACAGGTTGGAAACACCATATATTTT. It is translated as CASSLGGQVGNTIYF. The full variable domain, completed using reference TRBV5-5 and TRBJ1-3, is DAGVTQSPTHLIKTRGQQVTLRCSPISGHKSVSWYQQVLGQGPQFIFQYYEKEERGRGNFPDRFSARQFPNYSSELNVNALLLGDSALYLCASSLGGQVGNTIYFGEGSWLTVV.

V is TRBV7-3 and J is TRBJ2-1; D might be TRBD2 (5 bases). This CDR3 is 13 amino acids long. V lost 2 bases and J 9 bases, leaving 11 bases between the germline ends. Germline CDR1 and CDR2: SGHTA and FQGTGA. This chain's CDR3 is CASSLQLETEQFF. In DNA form, the CDR3 reads TGTGCCAGCAGCTTACAACTAGAAACTGAGCAGTTCTTC.

V usage is TRBV30 and J usage is TRBJ2-7, with D unresolved. The germline gives CDR1 GTSNPN, CDR2 SVGIG (reference sequence). Trimming shortened V by 4 bases and J by 9 bases, and 16 bases separated the two germline ends. The CDR3 is 12 amino acids. The CDR3 DNA reads as TGTGCCTGGACGGTCTCAAGCGTCGGGCAGTACTTC. Translation: CAWTVSSVGQYF.

V and J are TRBV5-1 and TRBJ2-5; 13 bases fit TRBD2. V lost 4 bases and J lost 4; bases outside the gene matches: 19. The CDR3 covers 20 residues. Germline-derived CDR1 and CDR2 are SGHRS and YFSETQ. The CDR3 here is CASSPGLAGAFVVLGETQYF. The DNA for the CDR3 is TGCGCCAGCAGCCCCGGACTAGCGGGAGCATTTGTAGTTTTGGGAGAGACCCAGTACTTC.